One and the same sample provided the 25 T cell receptor beta chains below, sequenced in a study of T cells in Graves' hyperthyroidism and ophthalmopathy. Amplification of TCR beta CDR3 regions was performed using RNA transcripts as template. An initial round of RT-PCR targeting the TCR CDR3 relied on the HTBI primer set. TCRdb used MiXCR to reprocess the multiplex PCR reads, holding one entry per CDR3 protein. This table has over 300,000 distinct CDR3 sequences, approximately 15% appearing once. The sequenced sample was blood. These receptor sequences come from a woman aged 40-49 years with Graves' ophthalmopathy.

This clonotype came up a few times. The chain employs TRBV6-2 or TRBV6-3 and TRBJ1-6, with D unclear. Germline-derived CDR1 and CDR2 are MNHEY and SVGEGT. This CDR3 region has 12 residues. Between the trimmed V and J ends, which lost 8 bases and 7 bases, there was a span of 9 bases. The CDR3 loop is CASGIRNSPLHF. The CDR3 DNA reads as TGTGCCAGCGGTATAAGGAATTCACCCCTCCACTTT.

This clonotype has at least ten counts. Here the CDR3 reads CASSYQDEQFF. CDR3 nucleotides: TGTGCCAGCAGTTACCAGGATGAGCAGTTCTTC. V is TRBV6-5 and J is TRBJ2-1; no clear D. CDR3 length: 11 residues. V was shortened by 2 bases and J by 8 bases, with 4 bases between the two germline ends. The V gene's germline CDR1 is MNHEY and CDR2 SVGAGI.

This clonotype turned up a few times. The chain carries TRBV30 and TRBJ1-6; 7 bases line up with TRBD1. The germline V gene has CDR1 GTSNPN and CDR2 SVGIG (reference sequence). This CDR3 region has 14 residues. The V gene end was trimmed by 0 bases and the J gene end by 6 bases; junction bases not matched to a gene: 2. Written as DNA, the CDR3 is TGTGCCTGGAGTGTTGGGACAGTTAATTCACCCCTCCACTTT. Translated, it gives CAWSVGTVNSPLHF.

Points on this clonotype: Given a much more abundant clone one base away, this may be a read error. The chain joins TRBV11-2 to TRBJ2-3; 11 bases are a match to TRBD2. Trimming took 4 bases from V and 3 from J; bases not matched to a gene: 3. CDR3 length: 15 amino acids. Looked up from germline, CDR1 is SGHAT and CDR2 is FQNNGV. The CDR3, as DNA: TGTGCCAGCAGCTATAGCGGGAGGGATACAGATACGCAGTATTTT. Residues: CASSYSGRDTDTQYF.

The table lists this clonotype with a few counts. This chain joins TRBV12-5 and TRBJ1-6; D gene uncertain. CDR3 length: 17 amino acids. Trimming left V 2 bases short and J 0 bases short, with 11 bases between. In germline, CDR1 is LGHNT, CDR2 FRNRAP. The CDR3 sequence is CASGLRASSSYNSPLHF. Here the CDR3 DNA reads TGTGCTAGTGGTTTGCGGGCCTCGAGCTCCTATAATTCACCCCTCCACTTT.

Only a few counts were recorded for this clonotype. This sequence joins TRBV12-3 or TRBV12-4 and TRBJ2-7; D might be TRBD2 (5 bases). This CDR3 has 12 amino acids. Trimming left V 6 bases short and J 6 bases short, with 12 bases between. In DNA form, the CDR3 reads TGTGCCAGCAGCAGGCATGGAGGCGAGCAGTACTTC. Amino acid sequence: CASSRHGGEQYF.

Turning to this clonotype: A much larger clone differs from this one at a single base, so this may be a read error. The CDR3, as DNA: TGTGCCAGCAGCGTCACTAGCGGGGGAACCTACGAGCAGTACTTC. It specifies CASSVTSGGTYEQYF. The genes are TRBV3-1 and TRBJ2-7; 11 positions match TRBD2. Germline trimming cut 5 bases from V and 2 bases from J; bases unmatched to any gene: 5. Per the germline V gene, CDR1 is LGHDT and CDR2 is YNNKEL (reference sequence). The CDR3 extends over 15 amino acids.

This clonotype was picked up many times. The chain uses TRBV28 and TRBJ1-4, with D perhaps TRBD1 (5 bases). CDR1 and CDR2 from the germline V gene are MDHEN and SYDVKM. With 6 bases removed from V and 1 base from J, the gap between germline ends came to 12 bases. The CDR3 totals 15 residues. The CDR3 DNA reads TGTGCCAGCAGCTTGATGGACAAAACTAATGAAAAACTGTTTTTT. It translates to CASSLMDKTNEKLFF. The variable domain in full, with the rest retrieved from reference TRBV28 and TRBJ1-4, is DVKVTQSSRYLVKRTGEKVFLECVQDMDHENMFWYRQDPGLGLRLIYFSYDVKMKEKGDIPEGYSVSREKKERFSLILESASTNQTSMYLCASSLMDKTNEKLFFGSGTQLSVL.

This clonotype was found many times. The J gene is TRBJ2-7, the V gene TRBV27, with D tentatively TRBD1 (5 bases). The V end lost 5 bases, the J end lost 5 bases, and 13 bases lay between the germline ends. The CDR3 is 13 amino acids. Germline V gives CDR1 MNHEY, CDR2 SMNVEV (reference sequence). The CDR3 spells CASSTLDSDEQYF. CDR3 DNA: TGTGCCAGCAGTACTCTCGACAGCGACGAGCAGTACTTC.

This clonotype was counted at least ten times. The chain couples TRBV3-1 to TRBJ2-7; tentative D call: TRBD1 (5 bases). The CDR3 runs to 13 residues. Trimming shortened V by 3 bases and J by 5 bases, and 11 bases separated the two germline ends. From germline, CDR1 is LGHDT and CDR2 YNNKEL (reference sequence). The chain's CDR3 is CASSHGRVDEQYF. In nucleotides, the CDR3 is TGTGCCAGCAGCCATGGCAGGGTGGACGAGCAGTACTTC.

The sample holds many counts of this clonotype. The J gene is TRBJ1-5, the V gene TRBV7-2; TRBD1 aligns across 8 bases. Germline V lookup: CDR1 SGHTA, CDR2 FQGNSA. CDR3 size: 14 residues. V shed 5 bases and J 6 bases; nucleotides not matched to a gene: 6. CDR3 nucleotide sequence: TGTGCCAGCAGCCGTCTGACAGGGGCTCAGCCCCAGCATTTT. It specifies CASSRLTGAQPQHF. Based on the CDR3 plus reference TRBV7-2 and TRBJ1-5, the full variable domain is GAGVSQSPSNKVTEKGKDVELRCDPISGHTALYWYRQSLGQGLEFLIYFQGNSAPDKSGLPSDRFSAERTGGSVSTLTIQRTQQEDSAVYLCASSRLTGAQPQHFGDGTRLSIL.

This clonotype was detected many times. The chain is built from TRBV28 and TRBJ2-7; 10 bases are shared with TRBD1. CDR1 is MDHEN and CDR2 is SYDVKM in the germline V gene. V was clipped by 6 bases and J by 5 bases; unmatched bases: 7. The CDR3 length is 14 residues. This CDR3 is CASSQRGQGDEQYF. In DNA form, the CDR3 reads TGTGCCAGCAGCCAACGTGGACAGGGGGACGAGCAGTACTTC.

This clonotype appeared a few times. This may stem from a read error, because a much larger clone lies one nucleotide away. The CDR3 loop is CASSFNEQLF. As DNA, the CDR3 is TGTGCCAGCAGTTTCAATGAGCAGCTCTTC. The chain is built from TRBV28 and TRBJ2-1; D is uncertain. CDR3 size: 10 residues. Looked up from germline, CDR1 is MDHEN and CDR2 is SYDVKM. The whole variable domain, remainder taken from reference TRBV28 and TRBJ2-1, is DVKVTQSSRYLVKRTGEKVFLECVQDMDHENMFWYRQDPGLGLRLIYFSYDVKMKEKGDIPEGYSVSREKKERFSLILESASTNQTSMYLCASSFNEQLFGPGTRLTVL.

This clonotype came up a few times. This rearrangement joins TRBV3-1 to TRBJ2-3; D not certain. Trimming took off 2 bases at V and 6 bases at J, with 9 bases between the two ends. CDR3 length equals 13 residues. Germline V gene sequence: CDR1 LGHDT, CDR2 YNNKEL (reference sequence). This chain's CDR3 is CASSQTTPDTQYF. The CDR3 DNA reads TGTGCCAGCAGCCAAACCACTCCTGATACGCAGTATTTT.

This clonotype was counted at least ten times. The chain carries TRBV6-2 or TRBV6-3 and TRBJ1-1, with D tentatively TRBD1 (6 bases). Germline CDR1 reads MNHEY; CDR2 reads SVGEGT. The CDR3 extends over 15 amino acids. Trimming shortened V by 3 bases and J by 0 bases, and 11 bases separated the two germline ends. The CDR3 spells CASSYGTLMNTEAFF. In DNA, the CDR3 is TGTGCCAGCAGTTATGGGACACTAATGAACACTGAAGCTTTCTTT.

This clonotype was seen at least ten times. At one boundary the junction diverges from the germline segment, which might be a read error. The chain recombines TRBV3-1 with TRBJ2-5; D is uncertain. The CDR3 sequence is 15 residues long. Germline CDR1 LGHDT, CDR2 YNNKEL (reference sequence). This chain's CDR3 is CASIQAPAISGTQYF. The CDR3 DNA sequence: TGCGCCAGCATCCAAGCTCCCGCCATCTCAGGGACCCAGTACTTC.

The chain is built from TRBV20-1 and TRBJ1-5, with 7 nucleotides matching TRBD1. Germline V gene sequence: CDR1 DFQATT, CDR2 SNEGSKA (reference sequence). The CDR3 contains 17 residues. The J segment lost 0 bases and the V segment lost 4 bases, leaving 12 bases of the junction unmatched. CDR3 residues: CSAIASGTVNSNQPQHF. CDR3 DNA sequence: TGCAGTGCTATCGCTTCCGGGACAGTTAATAGCAATCAGCCCCAGCATTTT.

At least ten counts were recorded for this clonotype. This sequence joins TRBV3-1 and TRBJ1-1; D might be TRBD1 (5 bases). V lost 2 bases to trimming and J lost 10 bases, with 14 bases between them. Germline V CDR1 and CDR2: LGHDT, YNNKEL (reference sequence). CDR3 length: 13 amino acids. The CDR3 DNA reads TGTGCCAGCAGCCAATTCCGGGAAGGGGCAGCTTTCTTT. This gives the protein CASSQFREGAAFF.

This rearrangement joins TRBV10-2 to TRBJ2-2, with D possibly matching TRBD1 (5 bases). The V end was cut by 2 bases, the J end by 5 bases, with 12 bases between. This CDR3 is 15 amino acids long. From germline, CDR1 is WSHSY and CDR2 SAAADI. The CDR3 DNA sequence: TGCGCCAGCAGTGAGGCAGGGCGTCCAACCGGGGAGCTGTTTTTT. It yields the protein CASSEAGRPTGELFF.

The rearrangement links TRBV20-1 to TRBJ2-7; D is undetermined. Looked up from germline, CDR1 is DFQATT and CDR2 is SNEGSKA (reference sequence). The CDR3 length is 14 residues. Trimming left V 6 bases short and J 7 bases short, with 22 bases between. The CDR3 coding sequence is TGCAGTGCAGCAGCCCCTACGAGGTATTCGGAGCAGTACTTC. As protein: CSAAAPTRYSEQYF.

This clonotype was seen repeatedly, ten times or more. This rearrangement joins TRBV2 to TRBJ1-1; D not certain. V lost 6 bases to trimming and J lost 0 bases, with 8 bases between them. The CDR3 is made up of 13 amino acids. Germline CDR1 is SNHLY and CDR2 is FYNNEI. CDR3 residues: CASRRAMNTEAFF. The DNA of the CDR3 is TGTGCCAGCAGGAGGGCCATGAACACTGAAGCTTTCTTT.

The chain has TRBV7-8 and TRBJ2-1; 15 bases agree with TRBD2. Trimming removed 5 bases from V and 4 bases from J; junction bases left unmatched: 6. Germline V lookup: CDR1 SGHVS, CDR2 FQNEAQ. The CDR3 spans 17 residues. The CDR3 nucleotides read TGTGCCAGCAGCCCGGGGACTAGCGGGGGGTTATACAATGAGCAGTTCTTC. It codes for CASSPGTSGGLYNEQFF.

The table lists this clonotype with many counts. The chain carries TRBV6-1 and TRBJ1-5; D is possibly TRBD1 (5 bases). Germline CDR1 is MNHNS and CDR2 is SASEGT. There are 15 residues in the CDR3. V was pared by 4 bases and J by 3 bases, with 13 bases between. This CDR3 is CASSGGRTSNQPQHF. CDR3 DNA: TGTGCCAGCAGTGGGGGACGGACCTCCAATCAGCCCCAGCATTTT.

In its sample, this clonotype was seen many times. The chain combines TRBV6-1 with TRBJ1-2; no reliable D call. CDR3 length equals 13 residues. Trimming stripped 1 base from V and 6 bases from J, with 9 bases between. Germline V lookup: CDR1 MNHNS, CDR2 SASEGT. CDR3 loop: CASSEVTRDGYTF. CDR3 sequence (DNA): TGTGCCAGCAGTGAAGTAACAAGGGATGGCTACACCTTC.

This clonotype showed up many times. V and J are TRBV3-1 and TRBJ2-7; TRBD1 aligns across 8 bases. This CDR3 has 13 amino acids. V was pared by 7 bases and J by 7 bases, with 9 bases of the junction left unmatched. Per the germline V gene, CDR1 is LGHDT and CDR2 is YNNKEL (reference sequence). CDR3 protein: CASMDRVTGEQYF. CDR3 sequence (DNA): TGTGCCAGCATGGACAGGGTGACGGGAGAGCAGTACTTC.